This TCR beta chain was identified during a study of blood T cell repertoires in COVID-19. Study-wide context: There were acute and convalescent COVID-19 samples, and they came from the United States, Italy and Spain. PBMCs, B-cell-depleted T cells, or T cells were the source of the cDNA or gDNA that made up the material.

In the study's own analysis: Counts of nucleated cells, estimated from reference gene primer amplification, were obtained. The protocol was immunoSEQ multiplex PCR, while the TCRdb copy is restricted to in-frame clones and leaves out a portion. V and J calls and clone size come straight from that table; D and trimming were deduced from the DNA. The sample shows 200,000 to 250,000 clones, about nine tenths of them seen only once. Germline V CDR1 and CDR2: SGHKS, YYEKEE (reference sequence). Trimming cost V 4 bases and J 5 bases; bases outside gene matches: 10. The CDR3 loop spans 15 amino acids. The source material was peripheral blood. This TCR came from a man between 60 and 75 years old who had recovered from COVID-19. The chain joins TRBV5-5 to TRBJ2-5; TRBD1 aligns across 8 bases. CDR3 in DNA: TGTGCCAGCAGCCAGAGCTGGACAGGGACGGAGACCCAGTACTTC. This codes for CASSQSWTGTETQYF. Full variable domain (remainder filled in from reference TRBV5-5 and TRBJ2-5): DAGVTQSPTHLIKTRGQQVTLRCSPISGHKSVSWYQQVLGQGPQFIFQYYEKEERGRGNFPDRFSARQFPNYSSELNVNALLLGDSALYLCASSQSWTGTETQYFGPGTRLLVL.